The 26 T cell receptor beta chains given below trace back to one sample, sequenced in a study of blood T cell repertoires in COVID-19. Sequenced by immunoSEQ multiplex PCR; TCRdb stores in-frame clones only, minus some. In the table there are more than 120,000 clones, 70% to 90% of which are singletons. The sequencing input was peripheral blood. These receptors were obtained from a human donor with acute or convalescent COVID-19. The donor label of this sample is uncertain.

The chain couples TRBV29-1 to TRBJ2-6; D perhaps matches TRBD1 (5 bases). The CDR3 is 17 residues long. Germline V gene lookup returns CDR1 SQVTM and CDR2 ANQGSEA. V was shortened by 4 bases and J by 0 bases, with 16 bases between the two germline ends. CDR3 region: CSVVSGQGFSGANVLTF. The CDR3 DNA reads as TGCAGCGTTGTCTCCGGGCAGGGCTTCTCTGGGGCCAACGTCCTGACTTTC. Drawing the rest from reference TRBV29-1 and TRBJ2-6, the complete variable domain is SAVISQKPSRDICQRGTSLTIQCQVDSQVTMMFWYRQQPGQSLTLIATANQGSEATYESGFVIDKFPISRPNLTFSTLTVSNMSPEDSSIYLCSVVSGQGFSGANVLTFGAGSRLTVL.

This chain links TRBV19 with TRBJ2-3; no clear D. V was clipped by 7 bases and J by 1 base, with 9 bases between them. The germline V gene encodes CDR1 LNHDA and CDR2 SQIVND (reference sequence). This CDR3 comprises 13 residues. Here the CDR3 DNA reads TGTGCCAGTATAAAGCCCGGCACAGATACGCAGTATTTT. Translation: CASIKPGTDTQYF.

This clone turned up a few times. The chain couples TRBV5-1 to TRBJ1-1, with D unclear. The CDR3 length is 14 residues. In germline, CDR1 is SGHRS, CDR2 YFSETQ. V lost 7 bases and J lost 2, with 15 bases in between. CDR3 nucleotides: TGCGCCAGCGGGCTAGGGAGGAGCAACACTGAAGCTTTCTTT. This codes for CASGLGRSNTEAFF.

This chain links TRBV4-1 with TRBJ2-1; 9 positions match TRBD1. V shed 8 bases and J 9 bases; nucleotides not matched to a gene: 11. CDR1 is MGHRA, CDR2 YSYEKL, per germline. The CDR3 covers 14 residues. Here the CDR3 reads CASLAVGQGSEQFF. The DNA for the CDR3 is TGCGCCAGCCTAGCGGTAGGACAGGGGAGTGAGCAGTTCTTC.

The CDR3 loop is CASSLLGTSGRLDNEQFF. DNA for the CDR3: TGTGCCAGCAGCCTACTAGGGACTAGCGGGAGGCTTGACAATGAGCAGTTCTTC. V and J are TRBV7-2 and TRBJ2-1, with 15 bases lining up with TRBD2. V shed 5 bases, J shed 5 bases, and the junction held 10 bases outside the gene matches. CDR1 is SGHTA and CDR2 is FQGNSA in the germline V gene. This CDR3 comprises 18 residues. Variable domain in full (rest from reference TRBV7-2 and TRBJ2-1): GAGVSQSPSNKVTEKGKDVELRCDPISGHTALYWYRQSLGQGLEFLIYFQGNSAPDKSGLPSDRFSAERTGGSVSTLTIQRTQQEDSAVYLCASSLLGTSGRLDNEQFFGPGTRLTVL.

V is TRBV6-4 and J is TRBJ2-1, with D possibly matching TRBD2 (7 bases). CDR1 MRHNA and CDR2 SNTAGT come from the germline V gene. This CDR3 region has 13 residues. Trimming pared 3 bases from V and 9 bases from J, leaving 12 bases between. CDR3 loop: CASSEGGPGEQFF. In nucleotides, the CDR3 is TGTGCCAGCAGTGAGGGGGGGCCGGGTGAGCAGTTCTTC.

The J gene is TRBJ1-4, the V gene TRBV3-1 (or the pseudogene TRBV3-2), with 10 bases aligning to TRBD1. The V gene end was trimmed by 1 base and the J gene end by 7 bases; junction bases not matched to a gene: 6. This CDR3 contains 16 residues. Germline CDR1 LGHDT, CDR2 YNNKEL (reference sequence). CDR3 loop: CASSQGDRGLSEKLFF. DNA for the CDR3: TGTGCCAGCAGCCAAGGCGACAGGGGGCTAAGTGAAAAACTGTTTTTT.

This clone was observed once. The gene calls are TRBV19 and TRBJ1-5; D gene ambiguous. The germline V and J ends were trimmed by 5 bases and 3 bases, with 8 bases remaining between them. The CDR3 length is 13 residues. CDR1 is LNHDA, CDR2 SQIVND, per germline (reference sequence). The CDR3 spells CASSPGLNQPQHF. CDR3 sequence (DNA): TGTGCCAGTAGTCCGGGTCTCAATCAGCCCCAGCATTTT. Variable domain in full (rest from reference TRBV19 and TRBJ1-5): DGGITQSPKYLFRKEGQNVTLSCEQNLNHDAMYWYRQDPGQGLRLIYYSQIVNDFQKGDIAEGYSVSREKKESFPLTVTSAQKNPTAFYLCASSPGLNQPQHFGDGTRLSIL.

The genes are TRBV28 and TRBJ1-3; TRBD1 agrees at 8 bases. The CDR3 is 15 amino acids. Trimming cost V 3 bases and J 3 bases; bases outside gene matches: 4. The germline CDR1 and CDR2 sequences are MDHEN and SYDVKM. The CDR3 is CASSLTGVGGNTIYF. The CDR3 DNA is TGTGCCAGCAGTTTGACAGGGGTAGGTGGAAACACCATATATTTT.

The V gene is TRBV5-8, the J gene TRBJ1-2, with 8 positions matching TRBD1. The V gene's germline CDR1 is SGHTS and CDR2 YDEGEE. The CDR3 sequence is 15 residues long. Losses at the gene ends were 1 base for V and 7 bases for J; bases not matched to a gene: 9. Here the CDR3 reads CASSLRPRQGAGYTF. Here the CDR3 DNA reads TGTGCCAGCAGCTTGAGGCCCCGGCAGGGGGCTGGCTACACCTTC.

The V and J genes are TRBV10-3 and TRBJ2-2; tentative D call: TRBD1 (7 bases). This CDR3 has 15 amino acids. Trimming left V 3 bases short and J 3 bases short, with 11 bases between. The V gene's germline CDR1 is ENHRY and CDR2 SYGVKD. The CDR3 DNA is TGTGCCATCAGTGACCCAGGGGGGTACACCGGGGAGCTGTTTTTT. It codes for CAISDPGGYTGELFF.

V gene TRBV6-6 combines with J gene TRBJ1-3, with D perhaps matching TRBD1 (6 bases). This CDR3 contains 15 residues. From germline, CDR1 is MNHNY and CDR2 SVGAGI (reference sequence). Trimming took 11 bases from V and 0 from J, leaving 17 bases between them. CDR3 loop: CAASDRPLSGNTIYF. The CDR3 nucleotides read TGTGCCGCCTCAGACAGGCCTCTCTCTGGAAACACCATATATTTT.

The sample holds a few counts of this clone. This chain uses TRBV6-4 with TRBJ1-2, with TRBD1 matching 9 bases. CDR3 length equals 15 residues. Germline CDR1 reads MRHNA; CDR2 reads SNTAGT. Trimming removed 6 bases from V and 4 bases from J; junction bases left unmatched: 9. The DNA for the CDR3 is TGTGCCAGCAGGACGGAAGGGACAGGGCGCTATGGCTACACCTTC. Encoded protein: CASRTEGTGRYGYTF.

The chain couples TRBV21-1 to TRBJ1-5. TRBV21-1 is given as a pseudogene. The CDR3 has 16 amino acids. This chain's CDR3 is CASSKVAGLNNQPQHF. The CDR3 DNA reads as TGTGCCAGCAGCAAAGTTGCGGGGCTGAACAATCAGCCCCAGCATTTT.

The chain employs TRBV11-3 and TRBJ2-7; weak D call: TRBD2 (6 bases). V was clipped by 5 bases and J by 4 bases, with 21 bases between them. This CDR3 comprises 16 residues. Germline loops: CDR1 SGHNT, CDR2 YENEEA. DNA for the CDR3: TGTGCCAGCAGCCACCTATGGCGGGAAGTAGTATACGAGCAGTACGTC. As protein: CASSHLWREVVYEQYV.

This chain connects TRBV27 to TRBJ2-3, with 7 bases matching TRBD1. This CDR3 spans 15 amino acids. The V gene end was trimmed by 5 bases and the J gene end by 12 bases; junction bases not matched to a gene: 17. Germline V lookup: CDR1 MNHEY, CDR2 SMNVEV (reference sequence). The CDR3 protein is CASSPARQGPHSQYF. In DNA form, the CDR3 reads TGTGCCAGCAGTCCAGCAAGACAGGGCCCGCATAGTCAGTATTTT.

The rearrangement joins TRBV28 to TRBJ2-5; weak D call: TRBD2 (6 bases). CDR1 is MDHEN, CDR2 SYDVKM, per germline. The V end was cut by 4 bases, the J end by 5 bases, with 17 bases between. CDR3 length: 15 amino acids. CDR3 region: CASSSGTRIGETQYF. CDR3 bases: TGTGCCAGCAGTTCCGGGACTCGTATTGGGGAGACCCAGTACTTC.

The CDR3 is CASTRAATSYEQYF. The CDR3 DNA reads TGTGCCAGCACCAGGGCAGCGACATCCTACGAGCAGTACTTC. This chain uses TRBV6-5 with TRBJ2-7; D is perhaps TRBD1 (5 bases). Trimming took off 7 bases at V and 1 base at J, with 14 bases between the two ends. CDR1 and CDR2 (germline): MNHEY, SVGAGI. The CDR3 covers 14 residues.

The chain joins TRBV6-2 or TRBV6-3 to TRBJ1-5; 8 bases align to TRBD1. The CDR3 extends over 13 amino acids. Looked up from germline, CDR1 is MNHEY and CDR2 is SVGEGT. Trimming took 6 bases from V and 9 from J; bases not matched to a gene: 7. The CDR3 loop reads CASSPQGVRPQHF. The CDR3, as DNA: TGTGCCAGCAGCCCACAGGGGGTGCGGCCCCAGCATTTT.

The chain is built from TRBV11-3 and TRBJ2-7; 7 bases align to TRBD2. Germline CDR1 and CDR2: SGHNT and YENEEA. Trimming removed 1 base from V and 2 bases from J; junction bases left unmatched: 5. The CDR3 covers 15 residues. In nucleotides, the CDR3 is TGTGCCAGCAGCTTAGCCCGAGCGGGACCCTACGAGCAGTACGTC. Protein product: CASSLARAGPYEQYV.

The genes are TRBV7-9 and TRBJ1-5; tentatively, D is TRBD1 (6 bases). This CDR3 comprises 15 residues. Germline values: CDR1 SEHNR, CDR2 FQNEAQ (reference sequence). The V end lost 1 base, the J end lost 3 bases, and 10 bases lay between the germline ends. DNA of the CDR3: TGTGCCAGCAGCTTAGGAGGGGGTGACAATCAGCCCCAGCATTTT. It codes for CASSLGGGDNQPQHF.

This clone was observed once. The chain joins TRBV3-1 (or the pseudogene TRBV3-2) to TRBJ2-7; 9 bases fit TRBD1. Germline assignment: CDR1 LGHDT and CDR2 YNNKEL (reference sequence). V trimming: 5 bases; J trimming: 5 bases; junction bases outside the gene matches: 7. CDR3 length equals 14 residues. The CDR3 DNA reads TGTGCCAGCAGCTGGGACAGGGAGAAGGACGAGCAGTACGTC. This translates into CASSWDREKDEQYV.

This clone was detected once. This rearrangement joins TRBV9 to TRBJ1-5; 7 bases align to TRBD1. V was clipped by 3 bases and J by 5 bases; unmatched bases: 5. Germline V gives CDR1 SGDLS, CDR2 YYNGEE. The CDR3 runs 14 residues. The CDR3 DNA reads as TGTGCCAGCAGCGCAACAGGGGTCGATCAGCCCCAGCATTTT. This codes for CASSATGVDQPQHF.

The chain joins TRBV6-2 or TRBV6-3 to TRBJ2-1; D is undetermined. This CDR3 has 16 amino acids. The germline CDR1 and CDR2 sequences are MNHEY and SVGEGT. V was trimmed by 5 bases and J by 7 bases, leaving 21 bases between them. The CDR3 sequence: CASSKTPRLSGNEQFF. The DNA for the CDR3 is TGTGCCAGCAGTAAAACCCCACGACTGTCCGGGAATGAGCAGTTCTTC.

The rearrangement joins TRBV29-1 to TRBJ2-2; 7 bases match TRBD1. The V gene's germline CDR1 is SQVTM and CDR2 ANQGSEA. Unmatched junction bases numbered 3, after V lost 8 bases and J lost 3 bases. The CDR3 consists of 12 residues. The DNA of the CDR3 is TGCAGCACACAGGGGTACACCGGGGAGCTGTTTTTT. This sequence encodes CSTQGYTGELFF.

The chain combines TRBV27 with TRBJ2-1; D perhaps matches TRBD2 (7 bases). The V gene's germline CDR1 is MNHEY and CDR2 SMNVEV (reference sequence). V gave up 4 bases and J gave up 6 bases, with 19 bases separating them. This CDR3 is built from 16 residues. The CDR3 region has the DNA TGTGCCAGCAGTTCTCCGGGGGGCCTTTTCGTCAATGAGCAGTTCTTC. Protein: CASSSPGGLFVNEQFF.